These T cell receptor beta chains were read from a single sample in a study of cytomegalovirus exposure and HLA in healthy donors. Assay: immunoSEQ multiplex PCR; the TCRdb copy retains only in-frame clones and omits some. The data contain about 140,000 clones, approximately 80% of them singletons. Sequenced sample: PBMCs. These receptor sequences come from a male donor in good health and CMV-seronegative. The CDR3 runs from the conserved cysteine through the conserved F or W. Each record gives: J gene, V gene, D gene, clone size, CDR3 protein, CDR3 DNA. A D gene is named only where the DNA matches it firmly. The size field is filled for only some rows; it gives once, few, many or a size class.

TRBJ1-3 | TRBV27 | NA | NA | CASSLGPTSSGNTIYF | TGTGCCAGCAGTTTGGGCCCGACTAGCTCTGGAAACACCATATATTTT
TRBJ1-5 | TRBV15 | TRBD1 | NA | CATSSRDSGEPQHF | TGTGCCACCAGCTCCAGGGACAGTGGGGAGCCCCAGCATTTT
TRBJ1-1 | TRBV5-1 | TRBD1 | NA | CASSLAGQGSEAFF | TGCGCCAGCAGCTTGGCCGGACAGGGCTCTGAAGCTTTCTTT
TRBJ2-5 | TRBV5-4 | TRBD2 | NA | CASRLAGGPTRETQYF | TGTGCCAGCAGGCTAGCGGGGGGTCCCACCCGGGAGACCCAGTACTTC
TRBJ2-5 | TRBV6-5 | TRBD2 | NA | CASSYDSGGWETQYF | TGTGCCAGCAGTTACGATAGCGGGGGGTGGGAGACCCAGTACTTC
TRBJ2-3 | TRBV5-4 | NA | NA | CASSSSGRSTDTQYF | TGTGCCAGCAGCTCGAGCGGGCGTAGCACAGATACGCAGTATTTT
TRBJ1-1 | TRBV9 | NA | NA | CASRGGMNTEAFF | TGTGCCAGCAGGGGGGGGATGAACACTGAAGCTTTCTTT
TRBJ1-5 | TRBV7-9 | NA | once | CASSLAQDSPQHF | TGTGCCAGCAGCTTAGCTCAAGACTCGCCCCAGCATTTT
TRBJ2-7 | TRBV18 | TRBD1 | NA | CASSPTQGNYEQYF | TGTGCCAGCTCACCTACACAGGGGAACTACGAGCAGTACTTC
TRBJ2-7 | TRBV5-1 | NA | NA | CATKQNPGVAYYEQYF | TGCGCCACCAAGCAAAATCCAGGGGTCGCCTACTACGAGCAGTACTTC
TRBJ1-1 | TRBV5-4 | TRBD1 | once | CASSWDRGDTEAFF | TGTGCCAGCAGCTGGGACAGGGGGGACACTGAAGCTTTCTTT
TRBJ2-1 | TRBV19 | TRBD1 | NA | CASSSDRAQSSYNEQFF | TGTGCCAGTAGTAGCGACAGGGCTCAAAGCTCCTACAATGAGCAGTTCTTC
TRBJ1-2 | TRBV5-1 | TRBD1 | NA | CASSLLTGGDYGYTF | TGCGCCAGCAGCTTGCTGACAGGGGGCGACTATGGCTACACCTTC
TRBJ1-1 | TRBV2 | NA | NA | CASNRVTEAFF | TGTGCCAGCAACAGAGTCACTGAAGCTTTCTTT
TRBJ1-6 | TRBV30 | NA | NA | CAWSVLGRGNSPLHF | TGTGCCTGGAGTGTACTCGGACGGGGAAATTCACCCCTCCACTTT
TRBJ1-1 | TRBV5-1 | NA | NA | CASSALPTGNTEAFF | TGCGCCAGCAGCGCCCTTCCGACAGGTAACACTGAAGCTTTCTTT
TRBJ1-2 | TRBV7-9 | NA | NA | CASSLGGVFPNYGYTF | TGTGCCAGCAGCTTAGGGGGAGTTTTCCCTAACTATGGCTACACCTTC
TRBJ2-3 | TRBV15 | TRBD2 | NA | CATSRDSASGGEGDTQYF | TGTGCCACCAGCAGAGATTCGGCAAGCGGGGGGGAGGGAGATACGCAGTATTTT